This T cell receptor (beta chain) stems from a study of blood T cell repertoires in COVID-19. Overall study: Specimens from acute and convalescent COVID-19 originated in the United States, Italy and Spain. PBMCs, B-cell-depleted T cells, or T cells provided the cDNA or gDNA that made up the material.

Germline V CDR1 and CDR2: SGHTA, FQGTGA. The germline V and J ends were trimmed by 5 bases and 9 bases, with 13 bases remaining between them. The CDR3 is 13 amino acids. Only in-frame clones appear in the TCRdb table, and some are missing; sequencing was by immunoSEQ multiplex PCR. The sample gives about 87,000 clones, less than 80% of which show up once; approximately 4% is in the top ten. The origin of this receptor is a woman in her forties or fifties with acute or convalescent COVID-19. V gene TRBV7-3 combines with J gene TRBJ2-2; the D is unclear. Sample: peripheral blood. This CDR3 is CASSLLVGRELFF. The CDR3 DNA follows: TGTGCCAGCAGCCTGCTAGTAGGCCGGGAGCTGTTTTTT.